This T cell receptor (beta chain) comes out of a study of blood T cell repertoires in COVID-19. Clones were read by immunoSEQ multiplex PCR, and TCRdb kept only the in-frame ones, dropping some. The sample includes about 86,000 clones, around 82% seen only once; the top ten take 0.95% to 1.5%. Germline CDR1 and CDR2: DFQATT and SNEGSKA (reference sequence). This CDR3 has 15 residues. J gave up 0 bases and V 3 bases, and 5 bases lay outside the gene matches. Sequences were obtained from peripheral blood. The V call is TRBV20-1, the J call TRBJ1-5; TRBD1 agrees at 7 bases. This clonotype was obtained from a woman aged 80 or over with acute or convalescent COVID-19. CDR3 protein: CSASRGTDSNQPQHF. The DNA for the CDR3 is TGCAGTGCTAGTCGGGGGACAGATAGCAATCAGCCCCAGCATTTT.